This T cell receptor (beta chain) was retrieved from a study of a mutant IDH1 vaccine in newly diagnosed glioma. Overall study context: The vaccination schedule gave patients eight doses in weeks 1, 3, 5, 7, 11, 15, 19 and 23. Treated individuals were about 62% male and approximately 40% female, averaging roughly 43 years of age. Vaccination began 4-6 weeks post radiotherapy alone, or with temozolomide cycles.

The sample's time point: week 11, during vaccination. A 20-mer mutant IDH1 peptide at 300 ug was injected subcutaneously with topical imiquimod. Some clones are missing from TCRdb's copy, which holds only in-frame ones; the method was immunoSEQ multiplex PCR. The sample holds some 120,000 clones; roughly 75% are singletons and the top ten take under 5.5%. Comment on this clone: Antigen specificity is unknown.

The study, taken as a whole, reports: The study observed vaccine-induced immune responses in 90% to 95% of patients.

The CDR3 consists of 15 residues. Germline CDR1 is SGHTA and CDR2 is FQGNSA. V was shortened by 9 bases and J by 6 bases, with 23 bases between the two germline ends. This receptor was obtained from a middle-aged man with glioma. This chain links TRBV7-2 with TRBJ1-1, with D unresolved. The specimen comprised PBMCs, sampled from a glioma patient whose treatment included an IDH1 peptide vaccine. This CDR3 is CASRSGWEKLAEAFF. CDR3 nucleotides: TGTGCCAGTCGGTCGGGTTGGGAGAAGCTCGCTGAAGCTTTCTTT. Full variable domain (remainder filled in from reference TRBV7-2 and TRBJ1-1): GAGVSQSPSNKVTEKGKDVELRCDPISGHTALYWYRQSLGQGLEFLIYFQGNSAPDKSGLPSDRFSAERTGGSVSTLTIQRTQQEDSAVYLCASRSGWEKLAEAFFGQGTRLTVV.